This T cell receptor (beta chain) is from a study of blood T cell repertoires in COVID-19. In the study's own analysis: By means of reference gene primer amplification, nucleated cell counts were estimated. Here immunoSEQ multiplex PCR was the method, and the copy in TCRdb shows in-frame clones only, minus some. The V and J calls and clone size are taken from that table; D and trimming were inferred from the DNA. The repertoire holds about 300,000 clones, with 85% as singletons. At least ten counts were recorded for this clone. Between the trimmed V and J ends, which lost 6 bases and 7 bases, there was a span of 13 bases. Germline-derived CDR1 and CDR2 are MNHEY and SMNVEV (reference sequence). The CDR3 contains 12 residues.

Sequenced sample: PBMCs or T cells enriched from blood (not recorded which). This receptor was taken from a woman in her 30s who had been exposed to COVID-19. V is TRBV27 and J is TRBJ2-7, with D tentatively TRBD2 (6 bases). The chain's CDR3 is CASSMTGVEQYF. The CDR3 DNA is TGTGCCAGCAGCATGACGGGAGTTGAGCAGTACTTC.